This TCR beta chain was recovered during a study of T cell responses to AZD1222 COVID-19 vaccine (dated by TCRdb to about 2021). Context from the whole study: AZD1222 recipients with second doses at about 4 weeks or about 12 weeks were pooled, because spike-specific TCR depth and breadth did not differ between schedules. TCR sequencing covered some 240 trial participants: roughly 200 given two doses of AZD1222 and approximately 26 given two doses of MenACWY control vaccine. Trial participants were enrolled by age into subgroups of 18-55, 56-69 and 70-plus years, and approximately 150, 30 and 60 TCR-sequenced participants, respectively, were included in these subgroups. General conclusions and limits of the study: A significant rise in spike-specific TCR breadth and depth was observed after two AZD1222 doses relative to day 0 and relative to MenACWY recipients. In the small 56-69-year group, the increase in depth fell short of significance, most likely because of low power. Conclusions about previously exposed vaccinees are limited, since just five to seven AZD1222 recipients were seropositive for SARS-CoV-2 at baseline. The whole spike protein was spanned by vaccine-associated CD4 TCRs, and dominant responses were seen in regions 160-218 and 743-854. Epitopes outside the regions mutated in the B.1.351 and B.1.1.7 variants were reportedly recognized by nearly half of the unique spike-specific TCRs. Because no day 14 peak-response samples were available, repertoires were characterized only after the peak T cell response. Participants were mostly white British and included more females than males, and it was suggested by the authors that clonal diversity may have been underestimated.

This clone was observed a single time. This receptor's antigen is unknown. Within one base of it there is no much larger clone, and no base qualities were kept. The CDR3 regions of human TCRbeta chains were analyzed by immunosequencing. In the source study's methods: TCRs in the repertoires were compared against a reference library of SARS-CoV-2-specific TCRs that had been generated with the MIRA antigen-specificity platform. Breadth was defined as the fraction of unique TCRs that were SARS-CoV-2-associated, and depth was defined as the fraction of total T cells that were SARS-CoV-2-associated. Using the MIRA data, each spike-specific TCR was assigned both to the spike region to which the TCR was reactive and to a CD4 or CD8 class. Log10-transformed breadth and depth values were compared by one-way ANOVA with Sidak's multiple comparisons tests. TCRdb took over this immuneACCESS table, retaining in-frame rearrangements with V and J assigned. Such tables are incomplete; in checked studies, under half of the missing clones stem from an unresolved V gene, and the remainder is unexplained. The V and J calls and clone size come from that table; D and trimming were worked out from the DNA. The table for this sample lists roughly 140,000 clones; about 91% of them were counted only once. The ten largest clones take up 2% to 2.5% of the sample.

Looking up the germline V gene yields CDR1 SGHRS and CDR2 YFSETQ. The trim is 0 bases for V and 7 bases for J, with a gap of 8 bases between the germline ends. Including the terminal cysteine and phenylalanine, the CDR3 comprises 14 residues. Of all the DNA, just the CDR3 is kept, 42 bases in frame from base 1. The time point label of this sample denotes: baseline before first vaccination. The vaccinee samples were drawn from two UK trials, COV001 and COV002, one of which was a single-blind randomized controlled phase 2/3 trial testing AZD1222 (ChAdOx1 nCoV-19) in healthy adults. For TCRbeta chain sequencing, PBMC samples were collected from trial participants at day 0 and at day 28 after the second dose.

This TCR came from an adult in good health. The chain couples TRBV5-1 to TRBJ1-6, and the D gene may be TRBD1, 5 bases matching. The material was peripheral blood, obtained on day 0 of AZD1222 vaccination. The DNA sequence follows: TGCGCCAGCAGCTTGGGGGGCGGAAATTCACCCCTCCACTTT. This sequence encodes CASSLGGGNSPLHF.